Included here is one T cell receptor beta chain sequence, with context. Its target is not known. The data were obtained in a study of memory CD4+ T cells and cytomegalovirus serostatus. The overall study: This sample comes from healthy Belgian adults, 9 CMV seropositive, 20 to 25 seronegative.

Only in-frame clones appear in the TCRdb table, and some are missing; sequencing was by immunoSEQ multiplex PCR. Here the sample spans over 60,000 clones, 75% to 85% being singletons. The CDR3 has 15 amino acids. In germline, CDR1 is GTSNPN, CDR2 SVGIG (reference sequence). V shed 1 base, J shed 3 bases, and the junction held 6 bases outside the gene matches. The sort gate was single viable CD3+CD4+CD8-CD45RO+ cells for memory CD4+ T cells. Broader study findings: CD4+ memory repertoires contained about two fifths of the roughly 160 reported CMV TCRbeta sequences. A US-trained random forest predicted CMV serostatus with median AUC around 0.9.

This clonotype was obtained from an adult in good health and CMV-seronegative. The sequenced sample consisted of memory CD4+ T cells from blood. The rearrangement links TRBV30 to TRBJ2-7; 10 bases align to TRBD2. The chain's CDR3 is CAWSASGGRHYEQYF. The DNA for the CDR3 is TGTGCCTGGAGTGCTAGCGGGGGTAGGCACTACGAGCAGTACTTC.